This T cell receptor beta chain appears in the sequencing data of a study of blood T cell repertoires in COVID-19. As for the study in general: Samples of COVID-19 (acute and convalescent) were obtained from the United States, Italy and Spain.

In the authors' methods: Amplifying reference gene primers gave estimates of nucleated cell counts. Using immunoSEQ multiplex PCR, the repertoire was profiled, and TCRdb retains in-frame clones only, with some absent. That table gives V, J and clone size, and the DNA gave D and trimming. The table records roughly 230,000 clones, around 83% of them present only once. V lost 5 bases and J 1 base, leaving 14 bases between the germline ends. The CDR3 length is 15 residues. Germline V gene lookup returns CDR1 SGHVS and CDR2 FNYEAQ. The receptor's source is a man aged 35 to 55 with active or convalescent COVID-19. The J gene is TRBJ1-1, the V gene TRBV7-6; D is possibly TRBD1 (5 bases). The sample was peripheral blood. DNA of the CDR3: TGTGCCAGCAGCCCTACACGGACACCGAACACTGAAGCTTTCTTT. Translation gives CASSPTRTPNTEAFF.